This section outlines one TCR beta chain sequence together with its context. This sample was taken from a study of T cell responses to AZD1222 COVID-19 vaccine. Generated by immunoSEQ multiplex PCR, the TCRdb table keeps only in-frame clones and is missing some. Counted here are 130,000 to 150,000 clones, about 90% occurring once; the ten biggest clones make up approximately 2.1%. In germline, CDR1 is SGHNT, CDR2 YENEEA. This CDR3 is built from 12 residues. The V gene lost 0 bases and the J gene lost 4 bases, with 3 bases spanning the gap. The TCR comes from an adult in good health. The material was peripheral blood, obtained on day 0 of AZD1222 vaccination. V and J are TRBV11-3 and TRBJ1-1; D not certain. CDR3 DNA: TGTGCCAGCAGCTTAGACGGCACTGAAGCTTTCTTT. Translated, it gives CASSLDGTEAFF. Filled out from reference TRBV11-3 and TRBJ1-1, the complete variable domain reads EAGVVQSPRYKIIEKKQPVAFWCNPISGHNTLYWYLQNLGQGPELLIRYENEEAVDDSQLPKDRFSAERLKGVDSTLKIQPAELGDSAVYLCASSLDGTEAFFGQGTRLTVV.